This T cell receptor (beta chain) comes out of a study of T cells in Graves' hyperthyroidism and ophthalmopathy. The overall study: Specimen type is peripheral blood, collected at initial diagnosis prior to any treatment.

What was amplified from RNA transcripts were TCR beta CDR3 regions. When the TCR CDR3 underwent first-round RT-PCR, the HTBI primer set was used. TCRdb analysed the multiplex PCR reads with MiXCR anew, one entry per CDR3 protein. The sample has roughly 240,000 distinct CDR3 sequences, 15% to 20% seen once. Losses at the gene ends were 7 bases for V and 8 bases for J; bases not matched to a gene: 12. Germline values: CDR1 SGHRS, CDR2 YFSETQ. The CDR3 extends over 15 amino acids. The cohort's ophthalmopathy patients, a group with duration under 3 months, had a Clinical Activity Score of at least 3 and a NOSPECS grade of at least 4. Thyroid ultrasound, orbital computed tomography, clinical symptoms, and serum thyroxine and TRAb underpinned diagnoses.

Sequencing was carried out using blood. This sequence originates from a woman between 18 and 29 years old with Graves' ophthalmopathy. J is TRBJ2-6 and V is TRBV5-1; 7 bases line up with TRBD1. Here the CDR3 DNA reads TGCGCCAGCTTGGCCAGGGGGATTGGTTCCAACGTCCTGACTTTC. Encoded protein: CASLARGIGSNVLTF.